A selection of T cell receptor beta chains follows, all from one sample in a study of cytotoxic CD8 clonotypes in ibrutinib-treated CLL. Sequencing used immunoSEQ multiplex PCR; TCRdb keeps in-frame clones, though not all of them. Altogether about 68,000 clones are present, less than 95% being singletons, with the ten largest covering just over 3%. The source material was PBMCs, sampled after 12 months of ibrutinib treatment. The source is a human donor with chronic lymphocytic leukemia. Each CDR3 is given without its conserved first and last residue. D genes are given only for firm matches.

d_gene,v_gene,j_gene,CDR3aa
TRBD1,TRBV10-3,TRBJ2-7,AISETGGTGHSEQY
-,TRBV19,TRBJ1-1,ASQGTPTATEAF
TRBD2,TRBV28,TRBJ2-7,ASRPAGGLREQY
-,TRBV5-1,TRBJ2-3,ASSLQERTDTQY
TRBD1,TRBV15,TRBJ1-1,ATSRRVQGRGTEAF
TRBD1,TRBV19,TRBJ1-3,ASRTGGSGNTIY
TRBD2,TRBV27,TRBJ2-3,ASSLDLFSVAGQADTQY
TRBD1,TRBV27,TRBJ2-3,ASSLDGTGRRTDTQY
-,TRBV10-3,TRBJ1-4,AIRGATNEKLF
-,TRBV18,TRBJ1-3,ASRQESSGNTIY
-,TRBV9,TRBJ2-1,ASTMKGYNEQF
TRBD2,TRBV5-8,TRBJ2-1,ASSLVLAGAVYNEQF
-,TRBV7-2,TRBJ1-5,ASSLVFKGSQPQH
TRBD1,TRBV28,TRBJ1-2,ASSFWDRGNYGYT
-,TRBV7-9,TRBJ2-7,ASSLTGAGSYEQY
-,TRBV9,TRBJ2-7,ASSPFLASEQY
-,TRBV13,TRBJ2-5,ASSDRRRGGETQY
TRBD2,TRBV5-4,-,ASSLLGGGLAGGYEQY
-,TRBV4-1,TRBJ2-1,ASSPAGTTNEQF
-,TRBV29-1,TRBJ1-1,SGRPGQNTEAF
-,TRBV7-9,TRBJ2-1,ASSLEVAGRNEQF
-,TRBV6-1,TRBJ2-3,ASSDQITDTQY
-,TRBV9,TRBJ2-6,ASSTGHTRSGANVLT
-,TRBV7-8,TRBJ1-4,ASSLAHRANEKLF
-,TRBV11-2,TRBJ1-3,ASSSNRVTSGNTIY
-,TRBV6-9,TRBJ2-1,ASSPRLIPEQF
-,TRBV30,TRBJ1-4,AWSVSGATNEKLF
-,TRBV2,TRBJ1-4,ASSAGNVRANEKLF
-,TRBV27,TRBJ2-2,ASSHPYRRTNTGELF
-,TRBV4-2,TRBJ2-5,ASSQDSLGYQETQY
-,TRBV28,TRBJ2-7,ASSLLGVGAYEQY
TRBD1,TRBV11-2,TRBJ1-3,ASTVDRGSGNTIY
TRBD1,TRBV5-6,TRBJ2-5,ASTYRGPGGETQY
TRBD1,TRBV5-1,TRBJ2-5,ASTIHRGETQY
-,TRBV9,TRBJ2-7,ASSVSQGEVYEQY
-,TRBV19,TRBJ2-3,ASSKGFTDTQY
-,TRBV11-2,TRBJ2-7,ASRSVGGGSYEQY
-,TRBV10-3,TRBJ2-7,AISESGRAGEQY
-,TRBV7-9,TRBJ2-5,ASSSWGREAQY
-,TRBV19,TRBJ1-2,ASSMERDYGYT
TRBD2,TRBV9,TRBJ2-3,ASSGKFSGWEGPTDTQY
-,TRBV6-5,TRBJ2-1,ASSYRPNSYNEQF
-,TRBV29-1,TRBJ1-1,SVGHTTEAF
-,TRBV5-1,TRBJ2-7,ASSLSEPSRSYEQY
-,TRBV10-1,TRBJ2-1,ASSREGARNEQF
-,TRBV11-2,TRBJ2-7,ASSLGPYYEQY
TRBD2,TRBV5-5,TRBJ2-7,ASRPTHSGRGAYEQY
-,TRBV27,TRBJ2-7,ASSLKRWGYEQY
TRBD1,TRBV29-1,TRBJ1-5,SVTDRAGQPQH
-,TRBV23-1,TRBJ2-7,ASSQRTVDTYEQY
-,TRBV4-3,TRBJ1-5,ASSQGQGNQPQH
TRBD1,TRBV28,TRBJ2-7,ASSFYSGTAAYEQY
-,TRBV6-5,TRBJ1-1,ASSRGPGAF
-,TRBV7-6,TRBJ2-5,ASSLGGNQETQY
TRBD2,TRBV11-2,TRBJ2-4,ASSLFGKSGVQY
TRBD2,TRBV27,TRBJ2-5,ASSLSLAAYETQY
TRBD1,TRBV7-3,TRBJ1-2,ASSLGQGSYT
TRBD1,TRBV29-1,TRBJ2-3,SVAGQGSGGDPPDTQY
-,TRBV25-1,TRBJ1-5,ASSPTGTNQPQH
TRBD1,TRBV4-2,TRBJ1-1,ASSQGTGGGLYTEAF